These T cell receptor beta chains were read from a single sample in a study of blood T cell repertoires in COVID-19. Using immunoSEQ multiplex PCR, the repertoire was profiled, and TCRdb retains in-frame clones only, with some absent. The sample yields under 200,000 clones, around 82% seen once. Sequenced input: PBMCs or T cells enriched from blood (not recorded which). Source of these receptors: a woman aged 60-75 years with acute COVID-19. CDR3s include the opening cysteine and the closing phenylalanine or tryptophan. The order of the fields is V gene, clone size, J gene, D gene, CDR3 protein, CDR3 DNA. A D gene is named only where the DNA matches it firmly. Size tells how often a clone was seen (once, few, many) or the class of an expanded clone, and some rows leave it out.

V: TRBV6-5
size: .
J: TRBJ1-3
D: .
CDR3: CASSTRTLSGNTIYF
DNA: TGTGCCAGCAGTACGCGGACACTGTCTGGAAACACCATATATTTT

V: TRBV27
size: .
J: TRBJ2-1
D: .
CDR3: CASSLSSEPYNEQFF
DNA: TGTGCCAGCAGTTTATCTAGCGAACCCTACAATGAGCAGTTCTTC

V: TRBV13
size: .
J: TRBJ1-4
D: .
CDR3: CASSLATGGGEKLFF
DNA: TGTGCCAGCAGCTTAGCGACTGGAGGAGGGGAAAAACTGTTTTTT

V: TRBV7-9
size: .
J: TRBJ2-1
D: TRBD2
CDR3: CASSLAPGLAVQQFF
DNA: TGTGCCAGCAGCTTAGCTCCGGGACTAGCGGTCCAGCAGTTCTTC

V: TRBV5-1
size: .
J: TRBJ2-1
D: TRBD2
CDR3: CASYRVPAGGDEQFF
DNA: TGCGCCAGTTACAGGGTACCGGCGGGGGGCGATGAGCAGTTCTTC

V: TRBV27
size: .
J: TRBJ2-1
D: TRBD2
CDR3: CASTPSGPPYNEQFF
DNA: TGTGCCAGCACCCCTAGCGGGCCACCCTACAATGAGCAGTTCTTC

V: TRBV18
size: .
J: TRBJ2-1
D: TRBD1
CDR3: CASRQGVNEQFF
DNA: TGTGCCAGCCGACAGGGGGTCAATGAGCAGTTCTTC

V: TRBV24-1
size: .
J: TRBJ2-7
D: TRBD1
CDR3: CATSDPSQGAWEQYF
DNA: TGTGCCACCAGTGATCCCTCACAGGGGGCGTGGGAGCAGTACTTC

V: TRBV5-4
size: .
J: TRBJ1-5
D: .
CDR3: CASSLDRASQPQHF
DNA: TGTGCCAGCAGCTTGGACAGGGCAAGCCAGCCCCAGCATTTT

V: TRBV9
size: .
J: TRBJ1-1
D: .
CDR3: CASSVGLPSTEAFF
DNA: TGTGCCAGCAGCGTAGGACTCCCGAGTACTGAAGCTTTCTTT

V: TRBV7-2
size: .
J: TRBJ1-1
D: .
CDR3: CASSLRVTVTHREAFF
DNA: TGTGCCAGCAGCTTACGAGTGACAGTTACCCATCGGGAAGCTTTCTTT

V: TRBV13
size: once
J: TRBJ2-3
D: TRBD2
CDR3: CASSLRSSGGPDTQYF
DNA: TGTGCCAGCAGCTTACGGTCTAGCGGGGGTCCAGATACGCAGTATTTT

V: TRBV18
size: .
J: TRBJ2-6
D: TRBD1
CDR3: CASSPGQGVSGANVLTF
DNA: TGTGCCAGCTCACCGGGACAGGGTGTCTCTGGGGCCAACGTCCTGACTTTC

V: TRBV12-5
size: .
J: TRBJ2-2
D: .
CDR3: CASGLVLGGTGELFF
DNA: TGTGCTAGTGGTTTGGTCCTGGGGGGTACCGGGGAGCTGTTTTTT

V: TRBV6-6
size: .
J: TRBJ1-2
D: .
CDR3: CASSYDRGGGYTF
DNA: TGTGCCAGCAGTTACGATAGGGGTGGAGGCTACACCTTC

V: TRBV10-3
size: .
J: TRBJ2-7
D: TRBD1
CDR3: CAISELQGTAYEQYF
DNA: TGTGCCATCAGTGAATTACAGGGGACCGCCTACGAGCAGTACTTC

V: TRBV11-2
size: .
J: TRBJ1-1
D: .
CDR3: CASSLGEGKATEAFF
DNA: TGTGCCAGCAGCTTAGGGGAGGGTAAGGCCACTGAAGCTTTCTTT

V: TRBV2
size: .
J: TRBJ2-1
D: TRBD2
CDR3: CATKRLAGASSYNEQFF
DNA: TGTGCCACCAAGCGGCTAGCGGGGGCCAGCTCCTACAATGAGCAGTTCTTC

V: TRBV4-3
size: once
J: TRBJ1-1
D: .
CDR3: CASSQDSVADEAFF
DNA: TGCGCCAGCAGCCAAGATTCAGTGGCAGATGAAGCTTTCTTT

V: TRBV7-2
size: .
J: TRBJ1-1
D: .
CDR3: CASSLAGNQNTEAFF
DNA: TGTGCCAGCAGCTTAGCGGGCAACCAGAACACTGAAGCTTTCTTT

V: TRBV6-5
size: .
J: TRBJ2-3
D: .
CDR3: CASTGGGGADTQYF
DNA: TGTGCCAGCACCGGCGGAGGGGGCGCAGATACGCAGTATTTT

V: TRBV11-2
size: .
J: TRBJ2-5
D: TRBD1
CDR3: CASSLEQTGVRETQYF
DNA: TGTGCCAGCAGCTTAGAACAGACAGGGGTAAGGGAGACCCAGTACTTC

V: TRBV19
size: .
J: TRBJ2-2
D: TRBD1
CDR3: CASSIGDRVGPGELFF
DNA: TGTGCCAGTAGTATCGGGGACAGGGTAGGACCCGGGGAGCTGTTTTTT

V: TRBV7-2
size: .
J: TRBJ2-3
D: TRBD2
CDR3: CASSLVYYGGGKDTQYF
DNA: TGTGCCAGCAGCTTAGTCTATTATGGGGGAGGGAAGGATACGCAGTATTTT

V: TRBV29-1
size: .
J: TRBJ2-6
D: .
CDR3: CSVGKGDSGANVLTF
DNA: TGCAGCGTAGGTAAAGGGGACTCTGGGGCCAACGTCCTGACTTTC

V: TRBV19
size: .
J: TRBJ2-3
D: TRBD1
CDR3: CASSRRDRGTDTQYF
DNA: TGTGCCAGTAGCCGCCGGGACAGGGGAACAGATACGCAGTATTTT

V: TRBV5-8
size: .
J: TRBJ2-1
D: .
CDR3: CASSSTGGASYNEQFF
DNA: TGTGCCAGCAGCTCCACTGGGGGGGCCTCCTACAATGAGCAGTTCTTC